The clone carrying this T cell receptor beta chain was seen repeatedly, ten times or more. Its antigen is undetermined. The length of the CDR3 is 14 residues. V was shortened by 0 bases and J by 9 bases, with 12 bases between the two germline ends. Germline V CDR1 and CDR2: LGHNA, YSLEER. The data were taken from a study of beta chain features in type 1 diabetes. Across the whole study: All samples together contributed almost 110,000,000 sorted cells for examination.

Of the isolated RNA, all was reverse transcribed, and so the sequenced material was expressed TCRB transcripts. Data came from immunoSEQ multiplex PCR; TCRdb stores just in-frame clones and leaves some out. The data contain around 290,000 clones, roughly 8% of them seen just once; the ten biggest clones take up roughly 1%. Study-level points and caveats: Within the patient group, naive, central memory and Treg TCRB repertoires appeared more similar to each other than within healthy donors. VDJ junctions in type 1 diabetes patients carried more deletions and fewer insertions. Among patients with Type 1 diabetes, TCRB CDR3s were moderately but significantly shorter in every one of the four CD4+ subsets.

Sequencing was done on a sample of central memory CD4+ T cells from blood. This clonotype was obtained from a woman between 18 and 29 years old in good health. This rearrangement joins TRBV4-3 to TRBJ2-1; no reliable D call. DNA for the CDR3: TGCGCCAGCAGCCAAGATCATCGGGCGGCTGAGCAGTTCTTC. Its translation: CASSQDHRAAEQFF.